This T cell receptor beta chain was documented in a study of graft-versus-host responses after intestinal transplantation (dated by TCRdb to about 2021). Context from the whole study: Multivisceral, liver-intestinal, or isolated intestinal transplants were received by the recipients. A peak of at least 4% donor T cells among recipient peripheral blood mononuclear cells was the definition used for donor T cell macrochimerism. Instead of going to the commercial service, samples from three later patients were sequenced in-house on an Illumina MiSeq and processed with MiXCR. Every recipient was given anti-thymocyte globulin induction, then maintenance tacrolimus and steroids for roughly three years. The cohort enrolled 24 intestinal transplant recipients, one of whom was a retransplant, and a few patients without pretransplant specimens were excluded. Alloreactive clones were identified by sequencing pre-transplant mixed lymphocyte reaction products and comparing these products with unstimulated pre-transplant donor and recipient T cells. After intestinal transplantation, graft-versus-host and host-versus-graft alloreactive T cell clones in the graft, circulation and bone marrow were tracked using bulk TCR-beta CDR3 sequencing. Study-wide findings and limitations: Early after transplant, peak levels of circulating GvH clones were found to be associated with declines in HvG clones. Patients with donor T cell macrochimerism had high GvH to HvG T cell clonal ratios in their allografts. GvH clones were detected in recipient bone marrow, and some of these GvH clones were observed earlier in ileal mucosa or blood, consistent with an intestinal mucosal origin. The relatively low number and heterogeneity of intestinal transplant patients limited the conclusions.

Library creation used the immunoSEQ multiplex PCR assay. For most patients, genomic DNA was isolated with the Qiagen DNeasy Blood and Tissue Kit and sent frozen to Adaptive Biotechnologies for TCR sequencing. Adaptive Biotechnologies carried out high-throughput TCR-beta CDR3 sequencing of genomic DNA for most patients. In the original analysis: TCR sequencing data for approximately 19 patients were retrieved from Adaptive's ImmunoSEQ software; three other patients were processed with MiXCR and VDJtools. To correct CD4 versus CD8 sorting errors, any sequence found in both subsets at a frequency ratio below 5:1 was removed. CDR3 nucleotide sequences shared between donor and recipient were removed because their origin could not be assigned. At least 2-fold expansion over unstimulated cells and a minimum CFSE-low frequency of 0.002% (template counts) or 0.001% (read counts) were required for clones to be classified as alloreactive. Mappable clones were those detected in sequenced pre-transplant spleen, lymph node, or MLR CFSE-low populations of the donor or recipient. The cumulative frequency of alloreactive clones was calculated as a percentage of all sequences, weighted by copy number. Not all clones reach the TCRdb copy of this immuneACCESS table, which keeps in-frame sequences only. Checked studies attribute under half of the gap to unresolved V genes and leave the rest unexplained. Clone size and the V and J calls come from that table; the DNA yielded D and trimming. The sample table records fewer than 110,000 clones; 93% of these occur just once. The ten biggest clones cover approximately 1% of the sample.

Turning to this clone: No cognate antigen has been identified for it. No per-base quality is available; no much larger clone lies one base away.

Reading from cysteine to phenylalanine, the CDR3 counts 14 amino acids. CDR3 DNA only is kept here, 42 bases in frame from base 1. The germline V gene provides CDR1 SGDLS and CDR2 YYNGEE. Unmatched junction bases come to 5, with V trimmed by 4 bases and J by 4 bases. The time point label for this specimen denotes: cells obtained before transplantation from donor or recipient. CD3+CD4+ and CD3+CD8+ populations were FACS-sorted from unstimulated pre-transplant donor and recipient cells taken from spleen or lymph nodes. This sequence originates from a human donor who received an intestinal transplant. In this chain, TRBV9 is recombined with TRBJ1-2, with 9 central nucleotides matching TRBD1. The sequenced sample was unstimulated CD8+ T cells sorted from spleen or lymph node cells, obtained before intestinal transplant. The bases are TGTGCCAGCAGCACCCCGGGACAGGGCTATGGCTACACCTTC. Translated, this is CASSTPGQGYGYTF.